These 5 T cell receptor beta chains share one sample of origin, sequenced in a study of T cell changes during pregnancy in multiple sclerosis. Produced via immunoSEQ multiplex PCR; TCRdb's table is partial and in-frame only. The sample records about 40,000 clones, 70% to 90% being singletons. This specimen consisted of CD4+ T cells from peripheral blood mononuclear cells, obtained before pregnancy. The receptors originated from a female donor with multiple sclerosis, enrolled in a pregnancy study.

A single count supports this clone. V is TRBV10-3 and J is TRBJ2-5; TRBD1 might be the D (6 bases). V was trimmed by 0 bases and J by 5 bases, leaving 13 bases between them. Germline lookup yields CDR1 ENHRY and CDR2 SYGVKD. The CDR3 has 15 residues. CDR3 sequence: CAISESTAQGETQYF. The CDR3 DNA follows: TGTGCCATCAGTGAGTCAACGGCCCAGGGGGAGACCCAGTACTTC.

This rearrangement joins TRBV6-6 to TRBJ2-3; D perhaps matches TRBD2 (5 bases). The CDR3 length is 14 residues. V lost 2 bases and J lost 2, with 8 bases in between. Germline CDR1 and CDR2: MNHNY and SVGAGI (reference sequence). As DNA, the CDR3 is TGTGCCAGCAGTTACGTCGGGGTCACAGATACGCAGTATTTT. As protein: CASSYVGVTDTQYF.

CDR3 loop: CASSSGTGLQIDEKLFF. The CDR3 region has the DNA TGTGCCAGCAGCTCCGGGACAGGCCTTCAAATCGATGAAAAACTGTTTTTT. The genes are TRBV7-9 and TRBJ1-4; 8 bases fit TRBD1. This CDR3 is built from 17 residues. The V gene end was trimmed by 4 bases and the J gene end by 6 bases; junction bases not matched to a gene: 13. Germline loops: CDR1 SEHNR, CDR2 FQNEAQ (reference sequence).

J is TRBJ2-5 and V is TRBV6-1, with 7 bases fitting TRBD1. This CDR3 is built from 14 residues. The V and J ends lost 6 bases and 5 bases, in that order; junction bases with no gene match: 9. CDR1 and CDR2 from the germline V gene are MNHNS and SASEGT. CDR3 coding DNA: TGTGCCAGCAGACGACAGGGCACAGGGGAGACCCAGTACTTC. This sequence encodes CASRRQGTGETQYF.

The chain couples TRBV19 to TRBJ2-2, with 11 positions matching TRBD1. The CDR3 extends over 16 amino acids. The J segment lost 5 bases and the V segment lost 4 bases, leaving 6 bases of the junction unmatched. CDR1 LNHDA and CDR2 SQIVND come from the germline V gene (reference sequence). In DNA form, the CDR3 reads TGTGCCAGTAGTAGCGGACAGGGGGCCGGGACCGGGGAGCTGTTTTTT. This gives the protein CASSSGQGAGTGELFF.